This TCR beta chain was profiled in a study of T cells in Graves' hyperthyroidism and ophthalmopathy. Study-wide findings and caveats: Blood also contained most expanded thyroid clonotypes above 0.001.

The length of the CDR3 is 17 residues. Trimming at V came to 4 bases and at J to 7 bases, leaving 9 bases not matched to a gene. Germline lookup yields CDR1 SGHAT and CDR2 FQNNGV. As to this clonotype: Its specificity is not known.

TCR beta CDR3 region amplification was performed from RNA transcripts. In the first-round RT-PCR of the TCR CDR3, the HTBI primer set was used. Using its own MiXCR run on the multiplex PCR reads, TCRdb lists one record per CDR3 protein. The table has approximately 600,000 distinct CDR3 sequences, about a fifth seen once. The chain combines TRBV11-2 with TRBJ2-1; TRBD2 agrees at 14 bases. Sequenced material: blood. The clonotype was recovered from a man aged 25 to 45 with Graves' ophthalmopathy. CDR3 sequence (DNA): TGTGCCAGCAGCTCATTCGGACTAGCGGGAGGTGGGAATGAGCAGTTCTTC. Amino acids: CASSSFGLAGGGNEQFF.